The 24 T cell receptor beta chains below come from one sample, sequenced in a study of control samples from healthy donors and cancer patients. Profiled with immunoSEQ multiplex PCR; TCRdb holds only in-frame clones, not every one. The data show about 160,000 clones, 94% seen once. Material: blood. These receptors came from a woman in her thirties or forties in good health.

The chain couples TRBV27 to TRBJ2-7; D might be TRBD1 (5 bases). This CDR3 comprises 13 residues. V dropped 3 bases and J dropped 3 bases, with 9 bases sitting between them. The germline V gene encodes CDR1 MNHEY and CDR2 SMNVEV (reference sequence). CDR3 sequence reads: CASSLDTHYEQYF. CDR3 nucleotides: TGTGCCAGCAGTTTGGACACGCACTACGAGCAGTACTTC.

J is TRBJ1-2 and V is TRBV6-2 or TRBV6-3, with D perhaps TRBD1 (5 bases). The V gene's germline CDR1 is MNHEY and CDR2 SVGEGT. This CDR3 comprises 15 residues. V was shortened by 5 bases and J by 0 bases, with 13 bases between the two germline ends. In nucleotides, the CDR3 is TGTGCCAGCAGTCGACAGTTCCCTTCTAACTATGGCTACACCTTC. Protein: CASSRQFPSNYGYTF.

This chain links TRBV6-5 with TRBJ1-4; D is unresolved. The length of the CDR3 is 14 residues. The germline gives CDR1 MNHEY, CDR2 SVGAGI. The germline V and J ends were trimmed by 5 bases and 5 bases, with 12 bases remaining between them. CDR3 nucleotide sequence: TGTGCCAGCAGTCAGCAGAACTCGAATGAAAAACTGTTTTTT. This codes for CASSQQNSNEKLFF.

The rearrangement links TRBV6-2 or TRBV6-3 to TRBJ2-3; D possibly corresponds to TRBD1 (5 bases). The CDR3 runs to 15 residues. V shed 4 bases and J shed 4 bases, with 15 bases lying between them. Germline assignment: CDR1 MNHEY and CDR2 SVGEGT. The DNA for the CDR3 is TGTGCCAGCAGTTTAGTAAAGGGGCTTGCAGATACGCAGTATTTT. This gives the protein CASSLVKGLADTQYF.

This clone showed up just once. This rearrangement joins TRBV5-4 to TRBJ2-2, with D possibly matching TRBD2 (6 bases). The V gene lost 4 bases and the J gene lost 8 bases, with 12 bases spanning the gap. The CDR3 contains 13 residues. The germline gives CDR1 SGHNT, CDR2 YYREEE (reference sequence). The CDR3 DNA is TGTGCCAGCAGCAGCCCGGGAGTTGGGGAGCTGTTTTTT. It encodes CASSSPGVGELFF.

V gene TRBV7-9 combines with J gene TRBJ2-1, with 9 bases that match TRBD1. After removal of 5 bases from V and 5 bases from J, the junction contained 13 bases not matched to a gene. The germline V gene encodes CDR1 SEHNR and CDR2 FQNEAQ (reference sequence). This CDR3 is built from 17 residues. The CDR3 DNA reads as TGTGCCAGCAGCCGACGGAAGACAGGGGGACCCCACAATGAGCAGTTCTTC. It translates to CASSRRKTGGPHNEQFF.

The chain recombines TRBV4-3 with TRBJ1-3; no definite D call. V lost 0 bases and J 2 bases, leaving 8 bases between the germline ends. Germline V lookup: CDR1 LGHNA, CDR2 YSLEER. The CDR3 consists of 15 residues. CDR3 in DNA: TGCGCCAGCAGCCAAGAAGGGCTGGCTGGAAACACCATATATTTT. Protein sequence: CASSQEGLAGNTIYF.

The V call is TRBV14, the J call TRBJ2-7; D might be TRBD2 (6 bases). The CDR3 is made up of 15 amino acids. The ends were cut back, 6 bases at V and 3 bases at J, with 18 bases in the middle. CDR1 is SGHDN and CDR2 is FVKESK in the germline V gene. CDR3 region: CASSPTGLINYEQYF. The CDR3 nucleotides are TGTGCCAGCAGTCCCACGGGACTGATAAACTACGAGCAGTACTTC.

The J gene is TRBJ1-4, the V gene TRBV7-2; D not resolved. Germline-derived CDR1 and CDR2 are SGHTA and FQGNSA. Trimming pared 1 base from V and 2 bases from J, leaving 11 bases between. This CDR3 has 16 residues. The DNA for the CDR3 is TGTGCCAGCAGCTTAGGCATCCTACGGACTAATGAAAAACTGTTTTTT. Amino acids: CASSLGILRTNEKLFF. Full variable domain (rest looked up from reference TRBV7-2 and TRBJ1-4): GAGVSQSPSNKVTEKGKDVELRCDPISGHTALYWYRQSLGQGLEFLIYFQGNSAPDKSGLPSDRFSAERTGGSVSTLTIQRTQQEDSAVYLCASSLGILRTNEKLFFGSGTQLSVL.

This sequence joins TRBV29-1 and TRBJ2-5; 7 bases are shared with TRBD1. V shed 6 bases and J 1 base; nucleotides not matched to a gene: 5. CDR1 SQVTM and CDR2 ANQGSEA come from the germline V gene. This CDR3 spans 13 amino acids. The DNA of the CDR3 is TGCAGCGTACGGACAGGACTCCAAGAGACCCAGTACTTC. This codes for CSVRTGLQETQYF.

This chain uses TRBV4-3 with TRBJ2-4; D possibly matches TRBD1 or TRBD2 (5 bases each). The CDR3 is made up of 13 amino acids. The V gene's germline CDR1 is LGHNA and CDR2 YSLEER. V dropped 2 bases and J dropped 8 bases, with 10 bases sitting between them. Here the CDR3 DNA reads TGCGCCAGCAGCCAACGGGGCGGAGACATTCAGTACTTC. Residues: CASSQRGGDIQYF.

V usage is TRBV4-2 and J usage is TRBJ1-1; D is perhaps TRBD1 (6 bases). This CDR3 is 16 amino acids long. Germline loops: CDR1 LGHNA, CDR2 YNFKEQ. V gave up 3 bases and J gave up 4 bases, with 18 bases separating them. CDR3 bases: TGTGCCAGCAGCCACGGACAGTCGCTGGCTGGCACTGAAGCTTTCTTT. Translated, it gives CASSHGQSLAGTEAFF.

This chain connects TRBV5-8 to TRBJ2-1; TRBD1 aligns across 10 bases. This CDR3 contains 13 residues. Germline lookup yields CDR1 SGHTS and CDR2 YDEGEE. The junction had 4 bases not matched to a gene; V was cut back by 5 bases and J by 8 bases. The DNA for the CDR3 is TGTGCCAGCAGTCCCGGACAGGGGGATGAGCAGTTCTTC. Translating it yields CASSPGQGDEQFF.

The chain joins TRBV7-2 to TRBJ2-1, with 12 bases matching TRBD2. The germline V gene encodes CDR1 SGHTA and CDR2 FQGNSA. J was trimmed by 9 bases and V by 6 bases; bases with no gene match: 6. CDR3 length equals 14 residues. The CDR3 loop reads CASRWTSGMSEQFF. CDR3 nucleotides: TGTGCCAGCAGATGGACTAGCGGGATGAGTGAGCAGTTCTTC. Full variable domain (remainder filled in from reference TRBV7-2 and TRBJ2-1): GAGVSQSPSNKVTEKGKDVELRCDPISGHTALYWYRQSLGQGLEFLIYFQGNSAPDKSGLPSDRFSAERTGGSVSTLTIQRTQQEDSAVYLCASRWTSGMSEQFFGPGTRLTVL.

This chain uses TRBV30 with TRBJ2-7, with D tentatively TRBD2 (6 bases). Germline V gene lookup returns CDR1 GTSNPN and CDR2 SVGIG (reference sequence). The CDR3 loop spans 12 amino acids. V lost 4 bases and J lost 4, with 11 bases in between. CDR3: CAWNPSEYEQYF. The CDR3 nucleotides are TGTGCCTGGAACCCTAGCGAATACGAGCAGTACTTC.

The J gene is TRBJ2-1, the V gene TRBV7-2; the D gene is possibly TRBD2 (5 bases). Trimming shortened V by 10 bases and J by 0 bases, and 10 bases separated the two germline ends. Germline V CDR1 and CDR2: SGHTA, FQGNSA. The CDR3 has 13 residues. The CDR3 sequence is CATSGYSYNEQFF. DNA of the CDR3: TGTGCCACAAGCGGATACTCCTACAATGAGCAGTTCTTC.

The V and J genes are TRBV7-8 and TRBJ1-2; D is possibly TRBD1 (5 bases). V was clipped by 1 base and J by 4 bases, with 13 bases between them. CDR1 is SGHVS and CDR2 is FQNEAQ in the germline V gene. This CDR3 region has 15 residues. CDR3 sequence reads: CASSLVGVGLYGYTF. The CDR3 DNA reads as TGTGCCAGCAGCTTAGTAGGGGTCGGGCTCTATGGCTACACCTTC.

Here the CDR3 reads CASSSAGTDNYGYTF. In DNA form, the CDR3 reads TGTGCCAGCTCATCCGCCGGGACGGATAACTATGGCTACACCTTC. The chain joins TRBV18 to TRBJ1-2; maybe TRBD1 (5 bases). V was cut by 5 bases and J by 1 base, with 14 bases left in between. This CDR3 has 15 amino acids. CDR1 and CDR2 (germline): KGHSH, LQKENI.

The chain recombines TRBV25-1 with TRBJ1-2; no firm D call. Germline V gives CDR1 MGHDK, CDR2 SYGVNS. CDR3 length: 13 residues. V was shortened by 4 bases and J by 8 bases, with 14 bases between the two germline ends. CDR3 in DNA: TGTGCCAGCAGTGGGCCTTCGGTGGGGGGCTACACCTTC. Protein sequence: CASSGPSVGGYTF.

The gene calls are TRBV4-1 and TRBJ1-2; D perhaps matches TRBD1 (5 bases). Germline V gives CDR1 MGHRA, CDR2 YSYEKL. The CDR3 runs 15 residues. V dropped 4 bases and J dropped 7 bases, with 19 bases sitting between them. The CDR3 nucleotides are TGCGCCAGCAGCCTACCCCTCAACCTTGGGGCTGGCTACACCTTC. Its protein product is CASSLPLNLGAGYTF.

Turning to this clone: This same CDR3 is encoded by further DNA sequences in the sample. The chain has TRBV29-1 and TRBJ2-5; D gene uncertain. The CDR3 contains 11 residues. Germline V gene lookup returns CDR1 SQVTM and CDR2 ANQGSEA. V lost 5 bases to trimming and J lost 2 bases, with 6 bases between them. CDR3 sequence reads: CSVRPQETQYF. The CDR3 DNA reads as TGCAGCGTTAGGCCTCAAGAGACCCAGTACTTC. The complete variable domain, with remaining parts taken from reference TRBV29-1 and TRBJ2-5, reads SAVISQKPSRDICQRGTSLTIQCQVDSQVTMMFWYRQQPGQSLTLIATANQGSEATYESGFVIDKFPISRPNLTFSTLTVSNMSPEDSSIYLCSVRPQETQYFGPGTRLLVL.

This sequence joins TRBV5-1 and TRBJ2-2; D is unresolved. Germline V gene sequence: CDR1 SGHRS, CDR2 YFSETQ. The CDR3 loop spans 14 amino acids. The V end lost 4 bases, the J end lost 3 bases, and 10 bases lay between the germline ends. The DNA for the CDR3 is TGCGCCAGCAGCCTCCGGAGAGACACCGGGGAGCTGTTTTTT. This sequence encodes CASSLRRDTGELFF.

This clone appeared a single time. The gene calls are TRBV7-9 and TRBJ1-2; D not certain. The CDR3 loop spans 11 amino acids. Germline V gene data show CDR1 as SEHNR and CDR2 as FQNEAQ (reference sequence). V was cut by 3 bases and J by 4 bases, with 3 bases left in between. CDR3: CASSFLYGYTF. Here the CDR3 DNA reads TGTGCCAGCAGCTTTCTCTATGGCTACACCTTC.

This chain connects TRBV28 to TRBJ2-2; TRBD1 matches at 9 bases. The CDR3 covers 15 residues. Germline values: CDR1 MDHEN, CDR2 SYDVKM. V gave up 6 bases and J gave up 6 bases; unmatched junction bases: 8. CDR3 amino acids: CASRTGGSRAGELFF. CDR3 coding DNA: TGTGCCAGCAGGACAGGGGGATCAAGGGCCGGGGAGCTGTTTTTT.